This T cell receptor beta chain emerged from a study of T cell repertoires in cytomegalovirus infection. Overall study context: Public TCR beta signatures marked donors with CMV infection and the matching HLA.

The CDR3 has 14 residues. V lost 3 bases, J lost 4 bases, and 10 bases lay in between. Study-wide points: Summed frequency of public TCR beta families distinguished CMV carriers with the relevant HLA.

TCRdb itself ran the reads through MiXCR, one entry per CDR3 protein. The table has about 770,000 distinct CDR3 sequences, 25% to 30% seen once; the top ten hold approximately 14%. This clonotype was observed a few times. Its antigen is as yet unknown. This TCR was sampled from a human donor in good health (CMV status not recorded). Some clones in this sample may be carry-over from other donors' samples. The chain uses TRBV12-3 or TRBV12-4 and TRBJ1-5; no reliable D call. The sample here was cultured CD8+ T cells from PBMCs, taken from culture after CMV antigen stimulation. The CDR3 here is CASSFWPGNQPQHF. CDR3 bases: TGTGCCAGCAGTTTTTGGCCAGGAAATCAGCCCCAGCATTTT.